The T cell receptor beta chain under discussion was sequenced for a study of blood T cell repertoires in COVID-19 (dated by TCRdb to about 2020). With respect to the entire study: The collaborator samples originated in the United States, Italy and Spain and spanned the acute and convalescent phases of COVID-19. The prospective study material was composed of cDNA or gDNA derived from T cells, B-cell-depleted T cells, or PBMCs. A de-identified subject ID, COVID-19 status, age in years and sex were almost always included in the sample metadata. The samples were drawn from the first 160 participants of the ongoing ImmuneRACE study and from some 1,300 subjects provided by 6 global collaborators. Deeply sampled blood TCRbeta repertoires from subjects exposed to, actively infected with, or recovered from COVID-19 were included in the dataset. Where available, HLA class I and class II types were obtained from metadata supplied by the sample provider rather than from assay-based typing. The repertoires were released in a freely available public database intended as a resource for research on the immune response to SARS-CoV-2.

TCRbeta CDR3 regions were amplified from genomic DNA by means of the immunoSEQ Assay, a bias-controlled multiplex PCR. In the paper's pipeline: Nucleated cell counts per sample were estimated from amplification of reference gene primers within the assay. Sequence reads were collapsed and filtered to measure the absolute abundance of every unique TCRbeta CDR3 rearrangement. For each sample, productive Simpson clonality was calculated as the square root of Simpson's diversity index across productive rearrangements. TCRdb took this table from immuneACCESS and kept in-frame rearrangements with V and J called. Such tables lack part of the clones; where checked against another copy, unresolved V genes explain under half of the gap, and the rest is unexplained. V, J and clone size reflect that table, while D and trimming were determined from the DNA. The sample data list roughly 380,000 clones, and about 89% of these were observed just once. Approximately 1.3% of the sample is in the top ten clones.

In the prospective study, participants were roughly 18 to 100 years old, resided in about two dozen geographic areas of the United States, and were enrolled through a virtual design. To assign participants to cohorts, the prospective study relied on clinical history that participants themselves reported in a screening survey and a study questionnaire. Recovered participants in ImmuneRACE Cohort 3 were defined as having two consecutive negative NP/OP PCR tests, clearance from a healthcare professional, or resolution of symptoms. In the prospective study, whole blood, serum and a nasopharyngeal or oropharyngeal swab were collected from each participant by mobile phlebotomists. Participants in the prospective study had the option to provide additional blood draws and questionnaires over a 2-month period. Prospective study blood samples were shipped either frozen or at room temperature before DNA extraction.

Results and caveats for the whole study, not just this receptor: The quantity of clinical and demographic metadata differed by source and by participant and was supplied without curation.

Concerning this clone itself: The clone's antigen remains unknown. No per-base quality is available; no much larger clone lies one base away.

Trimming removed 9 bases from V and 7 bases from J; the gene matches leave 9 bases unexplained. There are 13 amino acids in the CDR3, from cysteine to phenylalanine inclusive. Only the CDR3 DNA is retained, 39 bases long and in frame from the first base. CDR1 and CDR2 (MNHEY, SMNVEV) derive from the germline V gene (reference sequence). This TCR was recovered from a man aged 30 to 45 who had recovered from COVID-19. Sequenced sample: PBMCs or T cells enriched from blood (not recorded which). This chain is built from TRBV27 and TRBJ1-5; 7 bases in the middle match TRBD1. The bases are TGTGCCAGTGCGACAGGGAATAGACAGCCCCAGCATTTT. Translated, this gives CASATGNRQPQHF.